These 21 T cell receptor beta chains came from one sample sequenced in a study of blood T cell repertoires in COVID-19. This table comes from immunoSEQ multiplex PCR, and its TCRdb copy is limited to in-frame clones, with some not included. The data contain around 190,000 clones, about 80% of them singletons. Sequencing input: peripheral blood. The receptor source for this set is a man in his 70s with active or convalescent COVID-19.

This sequence joins TRBV2 and TRBJ2-7; D gene uncertain. There are 12 residues in the CDR3. Germline CDR1 is SNHLY and CDR2 is FYNNEI. Trimming pared 7 bases from V and 2 bases from J, leaving 9 bases between. The CDR3 loop reads CASTYIPYEQYF. The CDR3 DNA sequence: TGTGCCAGCACGTACATTCCCTACGAGCAGTACTTC.

CDR3 amino acids: CASSQEIAGNTDTQYF. In nucleotides, the CDR3 is TGTGCCAGCAGCCAAGAGATAGCGGGAAACACAGATACGCAGTATTTT. The chain joins TRBV3-1 (or the pseudogene TRBV3-2) to TRBJ2-3, with TRBD2 matching 8 bases. V lost 0 bases, J lost 2 bases, and 4 bases stayed unmatched. The germline CDR1 and CDR2 sequences are LGHDT and YNNKEL (reference sequence). This CDR3 spans 16 amino acids.

This chain uses TRBV19 with TRBJ1-2; possibly TRBD1 for D (6 bases). The germline gives CDR1 LNHDA, CDR2 SQIVND (reference sequence). The CDR3 consists of 14 residues. Trimming removed 7 bases from V and 6 bases from J, with 18 bases in between. In nucleotides, the CDR3 is TGTGCCAGTAATGACAGGTACCAGGGACATGGCTACACCTTC. Its translation is CASNDRYQGHGYTF. Combining the CDR3 with reference TRBV19 and TRBJ1-2 gives the whole variable domain DGGITQSPKYLFRKEGQNVTLSCEQNLNHDAMYWYRQDPGQGLRLIYYSQIVNDFQKGDIAEGYSVSREKKESFPLTVTSAQKNPTAFYLCASNDRYQGHGYTFGSGTRLTVV.

The rearrangement links TRBV2 to TRBJ1-3; 8 bases align to TRBD1. Trimming took 7 bases from V and 3 from J; bases not matched to a gene: 5. The CDR3 extends over 14 amino acids. Germline V lookup: CDR1 SNHLY, CDR2 FYNNEI. In nucleotides, the CDR3 is TGTGCCAGCAACCAGGACAGGGTTGGAAACACCATATATTTT. It is translated as CASNQDRVGNTIYF. Supplemented by reference TRBV2 and TRBJ1-3, the full variable domain reads EPEVTQTPSHQVTQMGQEVILRCVPISNHLYFYWYRQILGQKVEFLVSFYNNEISEKSEIFDDQFSVERPDGSNFTLKIRSTKLEDSAMYFCASNQDRVGNTIYFGEGSWLTVV.

This clone was seen a few times. The rearrangement links TRBV20-1 to TRBJ2-5, with 9 bases aligning to TRBD2. Germline CDR1 and CDR2: DFQATT and SNEGSKA (reference sequence). The V gene end was trimmed by 3 bases and the J gene end by 4 bases; junction bases not matched to a gene: 15. This CDR3 is built from 17 residues. CDR3 nucleotide sequence: TGCAGTGCTAGTGTGCCTAGCGGGGCCCCAAGAGTAGAGACCCAGTACTTC. Protein sequence: CSASVPSGAPRVETQYF.

This clone showed up just a few times. This chain joins TRBV7-8 and TRBJ1-5; possible D gene TRBD1, 6 bases. CDR3 length: 15 residues. Trimming pared 4 bases from V and 3 bases from J, leaving 13 bases between. CDR1 is SGHVS and CDR2 is FQNEAQ in the germline V gene. The CDR3 DNA is TGTGCCAGCAGCTCTCGGGACAATTTCAATCAGCCCCAGCATTTT. This gives the protein CASSSRDNFNQPQHF.

This chain connects TRBV5-4 to TRBJ2-2, with 8 bases fitting TRBD1. V trimming: 1 base; J trimming: 5 bases; junction bases outside the gene matches: 4. This CDR3 spans 15 amino acids. Germline-derived CDR1 and CDR2 are SGHNT and YYREEE (reference sequence). In nucleotides, the CDR3 is TGTGCCAGCAGCTTGACAGGGGGGAGGACCGGGGAGCTGTTTTTT. Protein sequence: CASSLTGGRTGELFF.

The chain employs TRBV14 and TRBJ1-2; tentatively, D is TRBD1 (6 bases). The CDR3 sequence is 14 residues long. The germline V gene encodes CDR1 SGHDN and CDR2 FVKESK. V dropped 5 bases and J dropped 4 bases, with 14 bases sitting between them. CDR3 region: CASSAQQGTYGYTF. As DNA, the CDR3 is TGTGCCAGCAGCGCCCAACAGGGTACCTATGGCTACACCTTC.

At least ten counts were recorded for this clone. CDR3 in DNA: TGTGCCATCAGTCGACAGGGGAACTATGGCTACACCTTC. This sequence encodes CAISRQGNYGYTF. The J gene is TRBJ1-2, the V gene TRBV10-3, with TRBD1 matching 8 bases. The CDR3 runs to 13 residues. CDR1 is ENHRY, CDR2 SYGVKD, per germline. Trimming at V came to 5 bases and at J to 2 bases, leaving 1 base not matched to a gene.

The chain uses TRBV2 and TRBJ2-7; 14 bases align to TRBD2. The junction had 2 bases not matched to a gene; V was cut back by 2 bases and J by 2 bases. Germline V lookup: CDR1 SNHLY, CDR2 FYNNEI. This CDR3 is built from 16 residues. The CDR3 reads CASSELGLAGAYEQYF. The CDR3 nucleotides are TGTGCCAGCAGTGAATTGGGACTAGCGGGAGCCTACGAGCAGTACTTC.

The rearrangement links TRBV6-5 to TRBJ1-1; TRBD1 matches at 9 bases. This CDR3 has 15 amino acids. CDR1 MNHEY and CDR2 SVGAGI come from the germline V gene. The junction had 6 bases not matched to a gene; V was cut back by 2 bases and J by 5 bases. The CDR3 protein is CASSYGQGITTEAFF. DNA of the CDR3: TGTGCCAGCAGTTACGGACAGGGGATTACGACTGAAGCTTTCTTT.

The rearrangement uses TRBV10-3 and TRBJ1-1; D remains ambiguous. The germline CDR1 and CDR2 sequences are ENHRY and SYGVKD. The CDR3 covers 14 residues. Trimming left V 0 bases short and J 6 bases short, with 11 bases between. The CDR3 protein is CAISESVGRPEAFF. CDR3 bases: TGTGCCATCAGTGAGTCGGTGGGGAGACCTGAAGCTTTCTTT.

This sequence joins TRBV19 and TRBJ1-2; a possible D gene is TRBD1 (6 bases). The CDR3 runs 14 residues. Trimming pared 6 bases from V and 0 bases from J, leaving 11 bases between. The germline gives CDR1 LNHDA, CDR2 SQIVND (reference sequence). The CDR3 spells CASSVQGPNYGYTF. DNA for the CDR3: TGTGCCAGTAGCGTACAGGGTCCTAACTATGGCTACACCTTC.

This chain joins TRBV4-3 and TRBJ1-2, with 8 bases aligning to TRBD1. Germline-derived CDR1 and CDR2 are LGHNA and YSLEER. The V and J ends lost 0 bases and 4 bases, in that order; junction bases with no gene match: 10. There are 17 residues in the CDR3. CDR3 amino acids: CASSQEVSRGRLYGYTF. For the CDR3, the DNA is TGCGCCAGCAGCCAAGAAGTCAGCAGGGGGCGCCTCTATGGCTACACCTTC.

This clone was picked up a small number of times. The V gene is TRBV4-2, the J gene TRBJ2-3, with no clear D. The ends were cut back, 0 bases at V and 4 bases at J, with 5 bases in the middle. This CDR3 is built from 13 residues. Germline assignment: CDR1 LGHNA and CDR2 YNFKEQ. In DNA form, the CDR3 reads TGTGCCAGCAGCCAAGATCAGGCAGATACGCAGTATTTT. This codes for CASSQDQADTQYF.

This chain links TRBV21-1 with TRBJ1-4. TRBV21-1 corresponds to a pseudogene. This CDR3 is built from 10 residues. The DNA of the CDR3 is TGTGCCAGCAGCGGAGCCAAACTGTTTTTT. Translated, it gives CASSGAKLFF.

In its sample, this clone was seen a few times. V usage is TRBV5-1 and J usage is TRBJ2-7; perhaps TRBD2 as D (6 bases). This CDR3 is built from 17 residues. V lost 0 bases, J lost 7 bases, and 23 bases lay in between. The V gene's germline CDR1 is SGHRS and CDR2 YFSETQ. CDR3 in amino acids: CASSLVGVSRGAGEQYF. In DNA form, the CDR3 reads TGCGCCAGCAGCTTGGTCGGTGTCAGTAGGGGTGCGGGGGAGCAGTACTTC.

This clone was found a few times. The gene calls are TRBV5-1 and TRBJ2-1; 7 bases agree with TRBD2. Looked up from germline, CDR1 is SGHRS and CDR2 is YFSETQ. V was clipped by 5 bases and J by 5 bases; unmatched bases: 10. This CDR3 region has 15 residues. CDR3 in amino acids: CASRPKSGNHNEQFF. DNA of the CDR3: TGCGCCAGCAGACCCAAAAGCGGGAATCACAATGAGCAGTTCTTC.

V gene TRBV10-3 combines with J gene TRBJ1-6; possible D gene TRBD1, 5 bases. V was clipped by 11 bases and J by 8 bases, with 13 bases between them. Germline V CDR1 and CDR2: ENHRY, SYGVKD. This CDR3 has 12 residues. The CDR3 DNA reads TGTGCCGCCGGAACAGGTTATTCACCCCTCCACTTT. Translating it yields CAAGTGYSPLHF.

The V gene is TRBV10-1, the J gene TRBJ2-1, with unresolved D. Looked up from germline, CDR1 is WNHNN and CDR2 is SYGVQD (reference sequence). The ends were cut back, 5 bases at V and 1 base at J, with 6 bases in the middle. The CDR3 covers 13 residues. DNA of the CDR3: TGCGCCAGCAGTTCCAGTTCCTACAATGAGCAGTTCTTC. Its translation is CASSSSSYNEQFF.

The genes are TRBV4-2 and TRBJ2-2; D gene uncertain. CDR1 and CDR2 (germline): LGHNA, YNFKEQ. With 2 bases removed from V and 7 bases from J, the gap between germline ends came to 8 bases. The CDR3 totals 13 residues. CDR3 sequence: CASSQIASGELFF. DNA of the CDR3: TGTGCCAGCAGCCAAATAGCAAGCGGGGAGCTGTTTTTT.